A single sample is the source of the 8 T cell receptor beta chains below, sequenced in a study of cytomegalovirus exposure and HLA in healthy donors. TCRdb's table, derived via immunoSEQ multiplex PCR, lists solely in-frame clones and lacks some. The table lists 220,000 or so clones, roughly 84% of them singletons. The material sequenced was PBMCs. These receptors all come from a woman in her late teens or twenties in good health and CMV-seropositive.

The chain joins TRBV30 to TRBJ1-1, with D uncertain. V lost 4 bases, J lost 4 bases, and 16 bases lay in between. The germline gives CDR1 GTSNPN, CDR2 SVGIG (reference sequence). The CDR3 loop spans 14 amino acids. The CDR3 nucleotides are TGTGCCTGGACCTTCGACTTAGTGGGCACTGAAGCTTTCTTT. Protein sequence: CAWTFDLVGTEAFF. Looking up the rest from reference TRBV30 and TRBJ1-1 gives the full variable domain: SQTIHQWPATLVQPVGSPLSLECTVEGTSNPNLYWYRQAAGRGLQLLFYSVGIGQISSEVPQNLSASRPQDRQFILSSKKLLLSDSGFYLCAWTFDLVGTEAFFGQGTRLTVV.

V gene TRBV27 combines with J gene TRBJ2-7; 8 bases agree with TRBD1. With V trimmed by 4 bases and J by 3 bases, 5 bases remained unmatched. The CDR3 is made up of 14 amino acids. The germline V gene has CDR1 MNHEY and CDR2 SMNVEV (reference sequence). CDR3 sequence reads: CASSSGGGFYEQYF. The CDR3 nucleotides read TGTGCCAGCAGTTCAGGGGGCGGCTTCTACGAGCAGTACTTC.

This chain links TRBV6-5 with TRBJ2-2, with 7 bases aligning to TRBD2. Germline trimming cut 5 bases from V and 4 bases from J; bases unmatched to any gene: 4. The germline gives CDR1 MNHEY, CDR2 SVGAGI. The CDR3 has 14 residues. The CDR3 is CASSAGTTTGELFF. DNA for the CDR3: TGTGCCAGCAGTGCCGGGACTACCACCGGGGAGCTGTTTTTT.

The genes are TRBV4-1 and TRBJ2-1; 7 bases line up with TRBD2. This CDR3 contains 13 residues. In germline, CDR1 is MGHRA, CDR2 YSYEKL. V was pared by 8 bases and J by 7 bases, with 8 bases of the junction left unmatched. Written as DNA, the CDR3 is TGCGCCAGCTCTGGCGGGGGTCTGAATGAGCAGTTCTTC. Translation: CASSGGGLNEQFF.

The V call is TRBV7-8, the J call TRBJ1-5, with D possibly TRBD1 on 5 matching bases. Trimming took 3 bases from V and 9 from J, leaving 12 bases between them. CDR1 and CDR2 from the germline V gene are SGHVS and FQNEAQ. CDR3 size: 13 residues. CDR3 in DNA: TGTGCCAGCAGCTTCCGGGGGTCGGCGCCCCAGCATTTT. Amino acid sequence: CASSFRGSAPQHF.

The chain links TRBV7-9 to TRBJ1-2, with 8 bases aligning to TRBD1. This CDR3 is 14 amino acids long. J was trimmed by 7 bases and V by 1 base; bases with no gene match: 5. Germline-derived CDR1 and CDR2 are SEHNR and FQNEAQ (reference sequence). As DNA, the CDR3 is TGTGCCAGCAGCTTAGTCCAGGGGGCAAGTGGCTACACCTTC. As protein: CASSLVQGASGYTF.

The chain is built from TRBV6-5 and TRBJ1-5; 7 bases line up with TRBD1. With 1 base clipped from V and 6 bases from J, the junction kept 0 bases outside the gene matches. Germline CDR1 reads MNHEY; CDR2 reads SVGAGI. The CDR3 totals 13 residues. CDR3 protein: CASSYYRGQPQHF. CDR3 coding DNA: TGTGCCAGCAGTTACTACAGGGGTCAGCCCCAGCATTTT.

The DNA for the CDR3 is TGTGCCAGCAGCTTAATCAGCGGTAGCTCCTACAATGAGCAGTTCTTC. Its translation: CASSLISGSSYNEQFF. The chain has TRBV7-3 and TRBJ2-1; D may be TRBD2 (5 bases). Germline values: CDR1 SGHTA, CDR2 FQGTGA. This CDR3 region has 16 residues. With 1 base removed from V and 0 bases from J, the gap between germline ends came to 10 bases.